Shown below are 18 T cell receptor beta chains from a single sample sequenced in a study of T cells in Graves' hyperthyroidism and ophthalmopathy. Amplified TCR beta CDR3 regions came from RNA transcripts. The primer set for the first-round RT-PCR of the TCR CDR3 was HTBI. TCRdb called the multiplex PCR reads again in MiXCR, with one record for every CDR3 protein. Of under 550,000 distinct CDR3 sequences detected, roughly 15% appear once; the ten largest clones hold 4% to 6.5%. The specimen sequenced was blood. These receptors were obtained from a woman aged 18-29 years with Graves' hyperthyroidism.

The V call is TRBV28, the J call TRBJ2-7, with TRBD1 matching over 9 bases. CDR1 MDHEN and CDR2 SYDVKM come from the germline V gene. This CDR3 has 15 amino acids. With 7 bases clipped from V and 2 bases from J, the junction kept 9 bases outside the gene matches. The CDR3 protein is CASTMLRTGAYEQYF. As DNA, the CDR3 is TGTGCCAGCACCATGCTGAGGACAGGGGCCTACGAGCAGTACTTC.

This clonotype was detected a few times. The V and J genes are TRBV5-6 and TRBJ2-1; no clear D. Germline assignment: CDR1 SGHDT and CDR2 YYEEEE. This CDR3 is 16 amino acids long. Trimming took 4 bases from V and 0 from J, leaving 14 bases between them. This chain's CDR3 is CASSQFFESSYNEQFF. In nucleotides, the CDR3 is TGTGCCAGCAGCCAGTTCTTTGAGAGCTCCTACAATGAGCAGTTCTTC. Looking up the rest from reference TRBV5-6 and TRBJ2-1 gives the full variable domain: DAGVTQSPTHLIKTRGQQVTLRCSPKSGHDTVSWYQQALGQGPQFIFQYYEEEERQRGNFPDRFSGHQFPNYSSELNVNALLLGDSALYLCASSQFFESSYNEQFFGPGTRLTVL.

The CDR3: CASSLGLLNTGELFF. The CDR3 nucleotides are TGTGCCAGCAGCTTAGGTCTTCTGAACACCGGGGAGCTGTTTTTT. The V call is TRBV7-9, the J call TRBJ2-2, with unresolved D. V was trimmed by 1 base and J by 1 base, leaving 7 bases between them. CDR3 length: 15 amino acids. Germline V lookup: CDR1 SEHNR, CDR2 FQNEAQ (reference sequence).

CDR3 coding DNA: TGTGCCAGCACTAGCGGTGGGTACCAAGAGACCCAGTACTTC. As protein: CASTSGGYQETQYF. This chain uses TRBV25-1 with TRBJ2-5; 7 nucleotides line up with TRBD2. The junction had 5 bases not matched to a gene; V was cut back by 7 bases and J by 0 bases. In germline, CDR1 is MGHDK, CDR2 SYGVNS. The CDR3 has 14 residues.

This clonotype appeared many times. The rearrangement uses TRBV11-2 and TRBJ2-7; D remains ambiguous. V lost 1 base and J lost 5, with 12 bases in between. Germline V gene lookup returns CDR1 SGHAT and CDR2 FQNNGV. The CDR3 loop spans 14 amino acids. CDR3 loop: CASSLVATPDEQYF. The CDR3 nucleotides read TGTGCCAGCAGCTTAGTCGCCACGCCTGACGAGCAGTACTTC.

This clonotype was picked up many times. This rearrangement joins TRBV19 to TRBJ1-5; D may be TRBD1 (5 bases). Germline V gives CDR1 LNHDA, CDR2 SQIVND (reference sequence). Trimming pared 8 bases from V and 0 bases from J, leaving 23 bases between. The CDR3 loop spans 18 amino acids. The chain's CDR3 is CASALQAGRVYSNQPQHF. In DNA form, the CDR3 reads TGTGCCAGTGCCTTACAGGCAGGAAGAGTTTATAGCAATCAGCCCCAGCATTTT. The full variable domain, in which reference TRBV19 and TRBJ1-5 provide the parts outside the CDR3, is DGGITQSPKYLFRKEGQNVTLSCEQNLNHDAMYWYRQDPGQGLRLIYYSQIVNDFQKGDIAEGYSVSREKKESFPLTVTSAQKNPTAFYLCASALQAGRVYSNQPQHFGDGTRLSIL.

V and J are TRBV9 and TRBJ2-1, with D perhaps TRBD2 (6 bases). This CDR3 comprises 16 residues. Germline CDR1 reads SGDLS; CDR2 reads YYNGEE. The V end was cut by 0 bases, the J end by 3 bases, with 13 bases between. The CDR3 nucleotides read TGTGCCAGCAGCGTAGTCGGGGGAGCTGGCTACAATGAGCAGTTCTTC. Encoded protein: CASSVVGGAGYNEQFF.

J is TRBJ1-1 and V is TRBV30; D is ambiguous. Germline CDR1 GTSNPN, CDR2 SVGIG (reference sequence). Trimming took 3 bases from V and 7 from J, leaving 15 bases between them. The CDR3 length is 13 residues. CDR3 loop: CAWSILVGGEAFF. The CDR3 bases are TGTGCCTGGAGCATACTGGTAGGAGGTGAAGCTTTCTTT.

Ten or more counts support this clonotype. V and J are TRBV15 and TRBJ2-1, with 8 bases identical to TRBD2. Trimming cost V 0 bases and J 4 bases; bases outside gene matches: 8. The CDR3 covers 17 residues. Germline lookup yields CDR1 LNHNV and CDR2 YYDKDF (reference sequence). CDR3 coding DNA: TGTGCCACCAGCAGAGATCTGGCAGTAGCGGGGTACAATGAGCAGTTCTTC. As protein: CATSRDLAVAGYNEQFF.

This clonotype was observed a handful of times. V and J are TRBV9 and TRBJ2-5, with 10 bases identical to TRBD2. The length of the CDR3 is 18 residues. V lost 0 bases to trimming and J lost 2 bases; unmatched junction nucleotides: 10. Germline CDR1 is SGDLS and CDR2 is YYNGEE. The CDR3 loop reads CASSVAGGLASLQETQYF. The CDR3 DNA reads as TGTGCCAGCAGCGTAGCTGGGGGACTAGCGTCCCTGCAAGAGACCCAGTACTTC.

This clonotype was seen many times. The chain combines TRBV15 with TRBJ2-7, with 9 nucleotides matching TRBD1. V shed 5 bases and J 5 bases; nucleotides not matched to a gene: 7. Germline CDR1 and CDR2: LNHNV and YYDKDF (reference sequence). The CDR3 has 14 amino acids. The CDR3 protein is CATSAGTGRNEQYF. DNA of the CDR3: TGTGCCACCAGCGCCGGGACAGGGAGGAACGAGCAGTACTTC.

This clonotype has at least ten counts. CDR3 residues: CAISETSGLHEQFF. DNA of the CDR3: TGTGCCATCAGTGAGACTAGCGGCCTCCATGAGCAGTTCTTC. J is TRBJ2-1 and V is TRBV10-3; 8 bases align to TRBD2. From germline, CDR1 is ENHRY and CDR2 SYGVKD. The CDR3 is 14 residues long. Trimming removed 2 bases from V and 8 bases from J; junction bases left unmatched: 5.

This clonotype was recorded many times. The rearrangement joins TRBV5-1 to TRBJ2-1; perhaps TRBD2 as D (6 bases). The CDR3 spans 16 residues. Germline CDR1 and CDR2: SGHRS and YFSETQ. V shed 0 bases and J shed 3 bases, with 13 bases lying between them. The CDR3 is CASSLGSGDYYNEQFF. For the CDR3, the DNA is TGCGCCAGCAGCTTGGGGTCGGGAGATTACTACAATGAGCAGTTCTTC.

This clonotype has a count of ten or more. This chain joins TRBV30 and TRBJ1-2; no definite D call. Germline values: CDR1 GTSNPN, CDR2 SVGIG (reference sequence). Trimming removed 3 bases at V and 5 bases at J, with 13 bases between. The CDR3 is 13 residues long. The CDR3 nucleotides read TGTGCCTGGAGGCGCCACCGCCCTTATGGCTACACCTTC. Translated, it gives CAWRRHRPYGYTF.

The J gene is TRBJ2-1, the V gene TRBV19; no clear D. The V gene lost 5 bases and the J gene lost 4 bases, with 9 bases spanning the gap. CDR1 and CDR2 from the germline V gene are LNHDA and SQIVND (reference sequence). The CDR3 is 13 amino acids. The CDR3 DNA reads as TGTGCCAGTAGTTCTATAGTTTACAATGAGCAGTTCTTC. It translates to CASSSIVYNEQFF.

Details on this clonotype: This may be a read error: a much more frequent sequence differs by one nucleotide. DNA of the CDR3: TGCGCCAGCAGCCAAGACACGGAGAACTACAATGAGCAGTACTTC. This gives the protein CASSQDTENYNEQYF. The chain is built from TRBV5-1 and TRBJ2-1, with D uncertain. Judging by the DNA end, TRBJ2-7 fits better; the J call may be wrong. Germline loops: CDR1 SGHRS, CDR2 YFSETQ. The CDR3 length is 15 residues.

Many counts were recorded for this clonotype. The chain combines TRBV6-2 or TRBV6-3 with TRBJ1-1; TRBD1 aligns across 9 bases. This CDR3 spans 14 amino acids. After removal of 4 bases from V and 5 bases from J, the junction contained 5 bases not matched to a gene. Germline V gene sequence: CDR1 MNHEY, CDR2 SVGEGT. Here the CDR3 DNA reads TGTGCCAGCAGTTTCGACAGGGGGGGTACTGAAGCTTTCTTT. Translation: CASSFDRGGTEAFF.

This clonotype was seen repeatedly, ten times or more. The chain carries TRBV28 and TRBJ2-3, with TRBD2 matching 8 bases. CDR3 length equals 16 residues. The J segment lost 2 bases and the V segment lost 5 bases, leaving 9 bases of the junction unmatched. Per the germline V gene, CDR1 is MDHEN and CDR2 is SYDVKM. CDR3 sequence (DNA): TGTGCCAGCAGTATCCTAGCGGGTACCCTCACAGATACGCAGTATTTT. Amino acid sequence: CASSILAGTLTDTQYF.